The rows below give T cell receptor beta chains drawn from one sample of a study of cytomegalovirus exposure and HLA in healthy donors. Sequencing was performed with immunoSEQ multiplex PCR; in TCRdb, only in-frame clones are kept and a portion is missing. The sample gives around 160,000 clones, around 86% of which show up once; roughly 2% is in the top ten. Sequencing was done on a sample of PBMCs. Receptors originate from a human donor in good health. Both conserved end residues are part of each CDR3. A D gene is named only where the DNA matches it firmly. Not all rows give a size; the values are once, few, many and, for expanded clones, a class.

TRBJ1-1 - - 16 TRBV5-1 TGCGCCAGCAGTTATGGAGTTATGAGGGCTGACACTGAAGCTTTCTTT CASSYGVMRADTEAFF
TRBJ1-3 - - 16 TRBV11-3 TGTGCCAGCAGCTTCCAGGGGATGAGGTCTGGAAACACCATATATTTT CASSFQGMRSGNTIYF
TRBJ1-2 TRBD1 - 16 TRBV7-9 TGTGCCAGCAGCTTCGACAGGGGGGGCATTAACTATGGCTACACCTTC CASSFDRGGINYGYTF
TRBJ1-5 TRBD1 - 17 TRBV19 TGTGCCAGTAGTCCAAGGACAGGGGGCTTGGGCAATCAGCCCCAGCATTTT CASSPRTGGLGNQPQHF
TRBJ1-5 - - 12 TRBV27 TGTGCCATCGGACTCGGCAATCAGCCCCAGCATTTT CAIGLGNQPQHF
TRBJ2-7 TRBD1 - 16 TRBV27 TGTGCCAGCAGTCTTCGACCGGGACAGGGGGCCTACGAGCAGTACTTC CASSLRPGQGAYEQYF
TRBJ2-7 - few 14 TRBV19 TGTGCCAGTACCACTAAGGCGGGTACCTACGAGCAGTACTTC CASTTKAGTYEQYF
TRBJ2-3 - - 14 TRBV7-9 TGTGCCAGCAGCTTAGATGGCATCACGGGTACGCAGTATTTT CASSLDGITGTQYF
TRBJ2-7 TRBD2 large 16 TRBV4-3 TGCGCCAGCAGCCTCTCGGACGCAACGGGGGGGCAGGAGCAGTACTTC CASSLSDATGGQEQYF
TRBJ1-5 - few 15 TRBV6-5 TGTGCCAGCAGCGTTGGGGCCGGAGATTGGCAGCCCCAGCATTTT CASSVGAGDWQPQHF
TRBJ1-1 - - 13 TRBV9 TGTGCCAGCAGCCCCTGGGAGGGAATTGAAGCTTTCTTT CASSPWEGIEAFF
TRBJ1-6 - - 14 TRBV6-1 TGTGCCTCCGGGGGGGCAAACTATAATTCACCCCTCCACTTT CASGGANYNSPLHF
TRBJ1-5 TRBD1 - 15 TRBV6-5 TGTGCCAGCAGTTCCGGGACAGGGGGCTATCAGCCCCAGCATTTT CASSSGTGGYQPQHF
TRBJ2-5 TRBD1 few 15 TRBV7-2 TGTGCCAGCAGCTTGGGAACAGGGGGCGTAGGGACCCAGTACTTC CASSLGTGGVGTQYF
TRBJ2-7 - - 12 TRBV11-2 TGTGCCAGCAGCTCAGGATCTTACGAGCAGTACTTC CASSSGSYEQYF
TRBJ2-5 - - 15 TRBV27 TGTGCCAGCACCGTCCGTCGGGGCGCGGGGGAGACCCAGTACTTC CASTVRRGAGETQYF
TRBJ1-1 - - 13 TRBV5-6 TGTGCCAGCAGCTTGGACACCCACACTGAAGCTTTCTTT CASSLDTHTEAFF
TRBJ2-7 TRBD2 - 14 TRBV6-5 TGTGCCAGCAGTGAGACTAGCGGCTCCTACGAGCAGTACTTC CASSETSGSYEQYF
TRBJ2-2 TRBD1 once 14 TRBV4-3 TGCGCCAGCAGCCAAGTCCAGGGGGCCGGGGAGCTGTTTTTT CASSQVQGAGELFF
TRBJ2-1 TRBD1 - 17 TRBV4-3 TGCGCCAGCAGCCAAGCATTGGGTGGGACAGGGGATAATGAGCAGTTCTTC CASSQALGGTGDNEQFF
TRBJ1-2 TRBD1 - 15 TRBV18 TGTGCCAGCTCTCCCGGGACAGGGTCCTACTATGGCTACACCTTC CASSPGTGSYYGYTF
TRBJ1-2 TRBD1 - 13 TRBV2 TGTGCCAGCCGGGGACAGGGTAACTATGGCTACACCTTC CASRGQGNYGYTF
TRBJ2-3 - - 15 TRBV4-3 TGCGCCAGCAGCCATACGTCAGGGGACACAGATACGCAGTATTTT CASSHTSGDTDTQYF
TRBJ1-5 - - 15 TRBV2 TGTGCCAGCAGTGATCCGCAGGGTCGCAATCAGCCCCAGCATTTT CASSDPQGRNQPQHF
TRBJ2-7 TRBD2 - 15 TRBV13 TGTGCCAGCAGCTTAGGGGCGGGGGGCTCCTACGAGCAGTACTTC CASSLGAGGSYEQYF
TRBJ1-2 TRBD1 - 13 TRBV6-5 TGTGCCAGCAGACGCCGACAGGGAGCTGGCTACACCTTC CASRRRQGAGYTF
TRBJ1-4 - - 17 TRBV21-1 TGTGCCAGCAGCAAATTGCCGGGACAGGGGGCGGGTGAACAACTGTTTTTT CASSKLPGQGAGEQLFF
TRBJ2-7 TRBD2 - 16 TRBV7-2 TGTGCCAGCAGCTTAACAGCGGGGGGGCATATGAACGAGCAGTACTTC CASSLTAGGHMNEQYF
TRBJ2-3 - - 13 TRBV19 TGTGCCAGTAGTATAGATACTTCAGATACGCAGTATTTT CASSIDTSDTQYF
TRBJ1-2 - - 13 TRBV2 TGTGCCAGCTGGGGTGGGGGGGTCTATGGCTACACCTTC CASWGGGVYGYTF
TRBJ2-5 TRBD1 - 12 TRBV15 TGTGCCACCGGGACAGGGAAGGAGACCCAGTACTTC CATGTGKETQYF
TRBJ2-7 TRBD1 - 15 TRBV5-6 TGTGCCAGCAGCCCGATTCGAGGGGGCCCCAACGAGCAGTACTTC CASSPIRGGPNEQYF
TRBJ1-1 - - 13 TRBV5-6 TGTGCCAGCAGCTTGGGAGGGAACACTGAAGCTTTCTTT CASSLGGNTEAFF
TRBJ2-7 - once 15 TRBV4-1 TGCGCCAGCAGCCAGGACAACAACCTTTCCTACGAGCAGTACTTC CASSQDNNLSYEQYF
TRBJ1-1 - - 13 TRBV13 TGTGCCAGCACCGCCCGGGGGGTCACTGAAGCTTTCTTT CASTARGVTEAFF
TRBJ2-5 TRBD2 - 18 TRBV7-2 TGTGCCAGCAGACCCCCTCGGGGCGGGGGGGCCATATCCCAGACCCAGTACTTC CASRPPRGGGAISQTQYF
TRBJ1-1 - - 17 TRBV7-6 TGTGCCAGCAGCTTAGATCTGGCCAGATGGGGGGGCACTGAAGCTTTCTTT CASSLDLARWGGTEAFF
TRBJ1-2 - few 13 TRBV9 TGTGCCAGCAGCGTATCCGGGTGGGATGGCTACACCTTC CASSVSGWDGYTF
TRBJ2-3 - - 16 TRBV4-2 TGTGCCAGCAGCCAAGGTAGGGGGGGCCCAACAGATACGCAGTATTTT CASSQGRGGPTDTQYF
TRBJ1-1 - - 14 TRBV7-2 TGTGCCAGCAGCAGAGGACATGAGAACACTGAAGCTTTCTTT CASSRGHENTEAFF
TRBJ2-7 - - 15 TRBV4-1 TGCGCCAGCAGCCAGGACAGGGAGGGCAGGTACGAGCAGTACTTC CASSQDREGRYEQYF
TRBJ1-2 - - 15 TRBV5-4 TGTGCCAGCAGGACCACCGGGACAACCTCCAGTGGCTACCCCTTC CASRTTGTTSSGYPF
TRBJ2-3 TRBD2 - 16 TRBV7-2 TGTGCCAGCAGCTTGCGACTAGCGGGGGGGGCGGATACGCAGTATTTT CASSLRLAGGADTQYF
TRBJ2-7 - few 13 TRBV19 TGTGCCAGTAGTAATCTACTCGCCTACGAGCAGTACTTC CASSNLLAYEQYF
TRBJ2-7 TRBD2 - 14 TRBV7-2 TGTGCCAGCAGCTTACAGCGGGATCAGACCGAGCAGTACTTC CASSLQRDQTEQYF
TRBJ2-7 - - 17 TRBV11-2 TGTGCCAGCAGCCATAAGATGTGGGGCAGGGCTTGGTACGAGCAGTACTTC CASSHKMWGRAWYEQYF
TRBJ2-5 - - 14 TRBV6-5 TGTGCCAGCAGTAAGCTCGGGGGGCAAGGGACCCAGTACTTC CASSKLGGQGTQYF
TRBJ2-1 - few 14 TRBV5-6 - CASSFGQGGGEQFF
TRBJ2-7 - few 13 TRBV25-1 TGTGCCAGCAGTGACCGCGACAGCTACGAGCAGTACTTC CASSDRDSYEQYF
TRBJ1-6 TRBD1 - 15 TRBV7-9 TGTTCCAGCAGCTTACAGGGGGCAAAAGGGTCACCCCTCCACTTT CSSSLQGAKGSPLHF
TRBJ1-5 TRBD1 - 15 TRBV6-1 TGTGCCAGCAGTGAAATGGGACAGAAGTATCAGCCCCAGCATTTT CASSEMGQKYQPQHF
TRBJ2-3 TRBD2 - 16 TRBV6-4 TGTGCCAGCAGTTCCGAGGGACTAGTAGGTACAGATACGCAGTATTTT CASSSEGLVGTDTQYF
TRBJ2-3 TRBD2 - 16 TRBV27 TGTGCCAGCAGTCACGGGCCCCCGGGGGGTGCAGATACGCAGTATTTT CASSHGPPGGADTQYF
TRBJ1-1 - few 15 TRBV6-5 TGTGCCAGCAGTTACTCGAAACCGGACATCACTGAAGCTTTCTTT CASSYSKPDITEAFF
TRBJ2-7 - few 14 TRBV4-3 TGCGCCAGAACCTCCGGGACACCGGTCTACGAGCAGTACTTC CARTSGTPVYEQYF